These T cell receptor beta chains were read from a single sample in a study of blood T cell repertoires in COVID-19. Some clones are missing from TCRdb's copy, which holds only in-frame ones; the method was immunoSEQ multiplex PCR. The sample carries about 310,000 clones, around 90% recorded once. Sequences were obtained from peripheral blood. The receptors stem from a man aged 45 to 65 with active or convalescent COVID-19. The CDR3 runs from the conserved cysteine through the conserved F or W. The D gene is left open where the match is weak. Size tells how often a clone was seen (once, few, many) or the class of an expanded clone, and some rows leave it out.

d_gene	abundance	v_gene	j_gene	CDR3nt	CDR3aa
-	-	TRBV6-5	TRBJ1-2	TGTGCCAGCAGTCGGGACACGGACTATGGCTACACCTTC	CASSRDTDYGYTF
-	-	TRBV7-3	TRBJ2-7	TGTGCCAGCAGCCTAAGGGCAGGCAAGGACTACGAGCAGTACTTC	CASSLRAGKDYEQYF
TRBD2	-	TRBV7-9	TRBJ2-7	TGTGCCAGCAGTAGTAGCGGGGGGGCGGACGAGCAGTACTTC	CASSSSGGADEQYF
-	-	TRBV28	TRBJ1-3	TGTGCCAGCACCTCGGGGGGCTCTGGAAACACCATATATTTT	CASTSGGSGNTIYF
TRBD1	-	TRBV19	TRBJ1-6	TGTGCCAGTAGTACCGGGACAGGAAGGAGCTCCTATAATTCACCCCTCCACTTT	CASSTGTGRSSYNSPLHF
-	-	TRBV18	TRBJ1-5	TGTGCCAGCTCACCATCGGACTCCGCAACTAGCAATCAGCCCCAGCATTTT	CASSPSDSATSNQPQHF
TRBD2	-	TRBV2	TRBJ2-3	TGTGCCAGCCGGGGGGCAGATACGCAGTATTTT	CASRGADTQYF
-	-	TRBV20-1	TRBJ2-5	TGCAGTGCGGAAGCAGGGGAGACCCAGTACTTC	CSAEAGETQYF
TRBD1	-	TRBV11-2	TRBJ1-4	TGTGCCAGCAGCCCCGGACAGGGTGGGGAAAAACTGTTTTTT	CASSPGQGGEKLFF
TRBD1	-	TRBV6-6	TRBJ1-2	TGTGCCACCCTAGTCCGGAAGGGGGCCAGCTATGGCTACACCTTC	CATLVRKGASYGYTF
-	-	TRBV4-3	TRBJ1-3	TGCGCCAGCAGCCAAGATTCCAGCTCTGGAAACACCATATATTTT	CASSQDSSSGNTIYF
-	-	TRBV28	TRBJ1-5	TGTGCCAGCAGCCCTGGGGGGAGGCCCCAGCATTTT	CASSPGGRPQHF
-	few	TRBV3-1/TRBV3-2	TRBJ1-6	TGTGCCAGCAGCCAGGGTGGCGGGGATTCACCCCTCCACTTT	CASSQGGGDSPLHF
TRBD1	-	TRBV18	TRBJ1-5	TGTGCCAGCTCACCTCAGGGGGACCAGCCCCAGCATTTT	CASSPQGDQPQHF
-	once	TRBV21-1	TRBJ2-3	TGTGCCAGCAGCAAGAGACAGGGCGGCGGTACGCAGTATTTT	CASSKRQGGGTQYF
TRBD1	-	TRBV6-2/TRBV6-3	TRBJ1-5	TGTGCCAGCAGTTCCGGGACAGGGAATCAGCCCCAGCATTTT	CASSSGTGNQPQHF
-	once	TRBV2	TRBJ1-4	TGTGCCATTGCGGGGGCTGCTAATGAAAAACTGTTTTTT	CAIAGAANEKLFF
TRBD2	-	TRBV7-9	TRBJ2-1	TGTGCCAGCCAAAGACAGACTAGCGGCGCCTACAATGAGCAGTTCTTC	CASQRQTSGAYNEQFF
-	-	TRBV30	TRBJ1-4	TGTGCCTGGAGTGTTCTGACAGGAAATGAAAAACTGTTTTTT	CAWSVLTGNEKLFF
-	-	TRBV14	TRBJ2-5	TGTGCCAGCAGCCTTACAAATCTCCAAGAGACCCAGTACTTC	CASSLTNLQETQYF
-	-	TRBV12-3/TRBV12-4	TRBJ1-1	TGTGCCAGCTCCCTCGGGGGGGCTTTCTTT	CASSLGGAFF
TRBD1	-	TRBV11-2	TRBJ2-3	TGTGCCAGCAGCCCAGGGGGACAGGGGACAGATACGCAGTATTTT	CASSPGGQGTDTQYF
TRBD1	-	TRBV28	TRBJ1-2	TGTGCCAGCGCCGGGACAGGGCTTTTTGGCTACACCTTC	CASAGTGLFGYTF
TRBD2	-	TRBV2	TRBJ2-7	TGTGCCAGCAGTCTAGCGGCCTACGAGCAGTACTTC	CASSLAAYEQYF